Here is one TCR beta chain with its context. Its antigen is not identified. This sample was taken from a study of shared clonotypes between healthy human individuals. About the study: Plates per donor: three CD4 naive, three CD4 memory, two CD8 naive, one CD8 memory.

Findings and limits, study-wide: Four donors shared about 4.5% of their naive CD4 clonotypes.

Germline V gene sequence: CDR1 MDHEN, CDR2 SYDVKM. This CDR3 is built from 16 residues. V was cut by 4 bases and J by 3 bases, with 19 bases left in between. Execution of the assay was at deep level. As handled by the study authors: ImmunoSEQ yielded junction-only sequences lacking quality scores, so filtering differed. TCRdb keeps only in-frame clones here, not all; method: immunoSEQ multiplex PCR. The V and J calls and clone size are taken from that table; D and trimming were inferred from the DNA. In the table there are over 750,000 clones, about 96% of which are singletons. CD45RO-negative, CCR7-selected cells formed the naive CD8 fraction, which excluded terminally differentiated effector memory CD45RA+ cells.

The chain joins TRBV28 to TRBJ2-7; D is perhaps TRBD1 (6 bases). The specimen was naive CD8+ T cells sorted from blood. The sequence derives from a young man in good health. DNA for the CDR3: TGTGCCAGCAGTTCCTGGACTCACGGACAGTACTACGAGCAGTACTTC. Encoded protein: CASSSWTHGQYYEQYF.